The sequence of this TCR beta chain was determined in a study of Tregs in tolerant kidney transplant recipients. Study observations and caveats: In tolerant patients, donor-specific Tregs outgrew total Tregs, suggesting antigen-driven expansion. Biological reproducibility was not directly addressed, but technical replication error appeared minimal.

With regard to this clone: Its antigen is not identified. The read finishes 3 residues shy of the CDR3 end, and the germline J gene is used to complete it.

CDR3 length: 15 amino acids. In germline, CDR1 is KGHSH, CDR2 LQKENI. Between the trimmed V and J ends, which lost 6 bases and 3 bases, there was a span of 17 bases. Thawed PBMCs were FACS-sorted into unstimulated CD4+CD25+CD127- regulatory T cells, CD4+CD25- non-regulatory cells, CD4 and CD8 cells. Produced via immunoSEQ multiplex PCR; TCRdb's table is partial and in-frame only. Recorded here are some 52,000 clones; the top ten clones represent about 0.83%. The specimen comprised CD4+ T cells from blood, sampled before the transplant. The chain joins TRBV18 to TRBJ1-2; D ambiguous. The receptor was derived from a human donor who received a combined kidney and bone marrow transplant. CDR3 protein: CASSPRANPDYGYTF. The covered CDR3 bases are TGTGCCAGCTCCCCGAGGGCAAATCCTGACTATGGC.